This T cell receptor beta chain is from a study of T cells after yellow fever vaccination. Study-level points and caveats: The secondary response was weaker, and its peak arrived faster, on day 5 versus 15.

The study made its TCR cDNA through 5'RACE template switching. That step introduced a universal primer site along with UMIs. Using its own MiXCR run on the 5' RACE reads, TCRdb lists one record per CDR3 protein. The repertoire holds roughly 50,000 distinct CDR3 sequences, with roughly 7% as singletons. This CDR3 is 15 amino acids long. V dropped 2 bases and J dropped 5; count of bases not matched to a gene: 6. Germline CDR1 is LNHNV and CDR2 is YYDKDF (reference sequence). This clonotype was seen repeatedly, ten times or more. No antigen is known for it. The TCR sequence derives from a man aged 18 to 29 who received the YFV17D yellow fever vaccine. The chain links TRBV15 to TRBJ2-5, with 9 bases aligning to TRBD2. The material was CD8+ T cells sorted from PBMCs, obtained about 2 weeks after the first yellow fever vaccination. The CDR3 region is CATSRSRGGPETQYF. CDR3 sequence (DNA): TGTGCCACCAGCAGATCGCGGGGGGGCCCCGAGACCCAGTACTTC.